This TCR beta chain is drawn from a study of blood T cell repertoires in COVID-19. Study-level background: Specimens from acute and convalescent COVID-19 originated in the United States, Italy and Spain. Nucleic acid was either cDNA or gDNA, and it came from T cells, B-cell-depleted T cells, or PBMCs.

Authors' processing steps: Researchers report that nucleated cell counts were estimated from reference gene primer amplification. Here immunoSEQ multiplex PCR was the method, and the copy in TCRdb shows in-frame clones only, minus some. The V and J calls and clone size are taken from that table; D and trimming were inferred from the DNA. Of roughly 230,000 clones detected, 75% to 85% appear once; the ten largest clones hold 6.5% to 9%. This clone has only a few counts. Trimming cost V 0 bases and J 6 bases, with 11 bases left between them. This CDR3 is 14 amino acids long. Germline assignment: CDR1 MGHRA and CDR2 YSYEKL.

Sequencing was done on a sample of peripheral blood. The sequence derives from a woman in her forties or fifties with acute or convalescent COVID-19. The chain carries TRBV4-1 and TRBJ1-2; no firm D call. The CDR3 loop is CASSQDRIPDGYTF. CDR3 DNA sequence: TGCGCCAGCAGCCAAGATCGTATTCCTGATGGCTACACCTTC.